This T cell receptor beta chain was identified during a study of control samples from healthy donors and cancer patients. The CDR3 contains 11 residues. Germline V gene sequence: CDR1 WSHSY, CDR2 SAAADI. Trimming pared 2 bases from V and 5 bases from J, leaving 4 bases between. Assay used: immunoSEQ multiplex PCR; TCRdb lists only in-frame clones, some missing. Among roughly 120,000 clones listed, 80% to 90% were seen once. The chain links TRBV10-2 to TRBJ2-7; D gene uncertain. The sequence came from a woman in her forties or fifties with colorectal cancer. Sequences were obtained from PBMCs. The CDR3 is CASSEGHEQYF. CDR3 nucleotide sequence: TGCGCCAGCAGTGAGGGGCACGAGCAGTACTTC.